This T cell receptor (beta chain) was profiled in a study of blood T cell repertoires in COVID-19 (TCRdb year 2020). Broadly, across the study: The collaborator samples originated in the United States, Italy and Spain and spanned the acute and convalescent phases of COVID-19. The prospective study material was composed of cDNA or gDNA derived from T cells, B-cell-depleted T cells, or PBMCs. The dataset comprised deeply sampled blood TCRbeta repertoires from subjects exposed to, actively infected with, or recovered from COVID-19. The repertoires were released in a freely available public database intended as a resource for research on the immune response to SARS-CoV-2. Samples were obtained from the ongoing ImmuneRACE study (first 160 participants) and from over 1,000 subjects provided by 6 global collaborators. A de-identified subject ID, COVID-19 status, age in years and sex were almost always included in the sample metadata. Where available, HLA class I and class II types were taken from metadata supplied by the sample provider and were not determined by assay-based typing.

TCRbeta CDR3 regions were amplified from genomic DNA by means of the immunoSEQ Assay, a bias-controlled multiplex PCR. Concerning the study's data processing: Nucleated cell counts per sample were estimated from amplification of reference gene primers within the assay. Sequence reads were collapsed and filtered to measure the absolute abundance of every unique TCRbeta CDR3 rearrangement. For each sample, productive Simpson clonality was calculated by taking the square root of Simpson's diversity index across productive rearrangements. Drawn from immuneACCESS, this table holds only the in-frame rearrangements with V and J called that TCRdb kept. Clones are partly lost; checked studies trace under half to an unresolved V gene and leave the rest unexplained. Clone size and V and J calls were adopted from that table, with D and trimming inferred from the DNA. The sample table records hundreds of thousands of clones; 85% to 90% of these occur just once. 0.95% to 1.1% of the sample is held by the ten biggest clonotypes.

The CDR3 numbers 15 residues from cysteine through phenylalanine. Only the CDR3 part of the read is kept: 45 bases, read in frame from the first base. CDR1 and CDR2, looked up from the germline V gene, are SGHVS and FNYEAQ. V loses 1 base of germline sequence and J loses 4 bases, and the interval between the two ends is 11 bases. Broad study findings and their caveats: Clinical and demographic metadata were provided uncurated, with the amount varying by source and participant.

This clone has only a few counts. Its antigen specificity is not known. No much larger clonotype is one base removed from it; base qualities were not supplied. Enrolling through a virtual design, the prospective study's participants ranged in age from roughly 18 to 95 years and lived across roughly 24 United States geographic areas. In the prospective study, participants were assigned to cohorts based on the clinical history participants reported in a screening survey and a study questionnaire. Recovered participants in ImmuneRACE Cohort 3 were defined by two consecutive negative NP/OP PCR tests, clearance by a healthcare professional, or resolution of symptoms. In the prospective study, whole blood, serum and a nasopharyngeal or oropharyngeal swab were collected from each participant by mobile phlebotomists. Over a roughly 2-month period, participants in the prospective study had the option of providing additional blood draws and questionnaires. Blood samples from the prospective study were shipped frozen or at room temperature prior to DNA extraction.

The clonotype originates from a man younger than 30 who had recovered from COVID-19. The sequence joins TRBV7-6 to TRBJ1-5; a tentative D call is TRBD1 (5 bases match). The sequenced sample consisted of PBMCs or T cells enriched from blood (not recorded which). The nucleotide sequence reads TGTGCCAGCAGCTTAGTTGCGGGACCTAATCAGCCCCAGCATTTT. Translation gives CASSLVAGPNQPQHF.